The subject of this entry is one TCR beta chain. This sample is drawn from a study of control samples from healthy donors and cancer patients. V was clipped by 5 bases and J by 4 bases, with 9 bases between them. This CDR3 contains 13 residues. Germline V CDR1 and CDR2: LNHDA, SQIVND (reference sequence). The method was immunoSEQ multiplex PCR; TCRdb's version includes in-frame clones alone and lacks a portion of them. The data show 120,000 or so clones, approximately 90% seen once. Sample: blood. The chain has TRBV19 and TRBJ1-5; D remains unclear. The sequence was obtained from a man younger than 35 in good health. Here the CDR3 reads CASSPDGNQPQHF. CDR3 nucleotide sequence: TGTGCCAGTAGTCCGGACGGGAATCAGCCCCAGCATTTT.